This T cell receptor beta chain emerged from a study of post-analysis software for immune sequencing data. Overall study results and limits: Versus controls, multiple sclerosis patients showed significantly lower diversity (normalized Chao1). The five TRBV segments detected at higher frequency in patients than in controls included TRBV5-6, TRBV5-1 and TRBV20-1.

Regarding this clonotype: Its specificity is not known.

Germline V lookup: CDR1 SGHNT, CDR2 YENEEA. The CDR3 consists of 15 residues. V shed 2 bases and J shed 12 bases, with 20 bases lying between them. Unique molecular identifiers were present in the TCR beta cDNA libraries. T cells numbering about 0.85 to 10 million yielded cDNA molecules that totaled about 500,000. TCRdb processed the PCR reads anew with MiXCR; each CDR3 protein has one entry. The table records over 700,000 distinct CDR3 sequences, roughly 30% of them present only once. The chain carries TRBV11-3 and TRBJ2-4; possible D gene TRBD1, 6 bases. This receptor was identified in a girl between 10 and 17 years old with multiple sclerosis. Sequenced: blood. The CDR3 nucleotides are TGTGCCAGCAGCTTACCCAAGGGGGTATGGGGCCGTCAGTACTTC. This sequence encodes CASSLPKGVWGRQYF.